These 32 T cell receptor beta chains were all obtained from the same sample, sequenced in a study of tumor and adjacent non-tumor tissue in lung cancer. Three rounds of nested PCR, following a modified ARM-PCR protocol, produced the TCRbeta library. A single record per CDR3 protein comes from TCRdb applying MiXCR to the multiplex PCR reads. The sample has about 200,000 distinct CDR3 sequences, over 55% seen once. No cell sorting was done before RNA was extracted from the tissue. Sequenced sample: lung tumor tissue. The origin of the receptors is a man aged 55 to 69 with non-small cell lung cancer.

The rearrangement joins TRBV12-3 or TRBV12-4 to TRBJ2-4; the match to TRBD2 covers 12 bases. There are 18 residues in the CDR3. After removal of 4 bases from V and 1 base from J, the junction contained 8 bases not matched to a gene. This CDR3 reads CASSSELAGGRAKNIQYF. CDR3 nucleotide sequence: TGTGCCAGCAGTTCCGAGCTAGCGGGGGGGCGGGCCAAAAACATTCAGTACTTC.

To note about this clonotype: The CDR3 ends on some other residue instead of the conserved phenylalanine or tryptophan, so this is likely a read error. The rearrangement links TRBV4-2 to TRBJ2-3; TRBD2 aligns across 8 bases. V dropped 1 base and J dropped 3; count of bases not matched to a gene: 6. CDR1 LGHNA and CDR2 YNFKEQ come from the germline V gene. The CDR3 runs 16 residues. The CDR3 sequence: CASSQGVGRGTDTQYL. The CDR3 bases are TGTGCCAGCAGCCAAGGAGTCGGGAGGGGGACAGATACGCAGTATTTA.

In its sample, this clonotype was seen many times. The chain links TRBV29-1 to TRBJ1-5, with TRBD1 identical over 8 bases. Germline V gene sequence: CDR1 SQVTM, CDR2 ANQGSEA. The V and J ends lost 4 bases and 3 bases, in that order; junction bases with no gene match: 2. CDR3 length: 13 amino acids. The CDR3 reads CSVGQGNNQPQHF. For the CDR3, the DNA is TGCAGCGTTGGACAGGGGAACAATCAGCCCCAGCATTTT.

On this clonotype: A much larger clone sits a single nucleotide away, making a read error possible. The chain couples TRBV4-2 to TRBJ2-3, with 7 bases aligning to TRBD2. Germline CDR1 is LGHNA and CDR2 is YNFKEQ. This CDR3 is built from 15 residues. This CDR3 reads CASSKEPAGTDKQYF. The CDR3, as DNA: TGTGCCAGCAGCAAAGAGCCAGCGGGAACAGATAAGCAGTATTTT.

A word on this clonotype: The junction departs from germline at one end; a sequencing error may be responsible. The CDR3 nucleotides read TGTGCCTGCAGAAAAACGACAAAGGGTACGGGCTACACCTTC. Translation: CACRKTTKGTGYTF. The chain combines TRBV12-3 or TRBV12-4 with TRBJ1-2; D not resolved. The CDR3 runs to 14 residues.

Remarks on this clonotype: The junction departs from germline at one end; a sequencing error may be responsible. The chain recombines TRBV24-1 with TRBJ2-1; TRBD2 matches 10 bases. The germline V gene encodes CDR1 KGHDR and CDR2 SFDVKD. The CDR3 has 16 amino acids. CDR3 amino acids: CATSDFSGRAHNDQFF. The CDR3, as DNA: TGTGCCACCAGTGATTTCAGCGGGAGGGCCCACAATGATCAGTTCTTC.

The chain carries TRBV11-2 and TRBJ1-6, with D possibly being TRBD1 (5 bases). Between the trimmed V and J ends, which lost 9 bases and 11 bases, there was a span of 20 bases. Germline CDR1 and CDR2: SGHAT and FQNNGV. The CDR3 spans 14 residues. The CDR3 bases are TGTGCCAGTAGGCGAGACCCGGGGACGACACCCCTCCACTTT. Translating it yields CASRRDPGTTPLHF. Full variable domain (outside the CDR3, taken from reference TRBV11-2 and TRBJ1-6): EAGVAQSPRYKIIEKRQSVAFWCNPISGHATLYWYQQILGQGPKLLIQFQNNGVVDDSQLPKDRFSAERLKGVDSTLKIQPAKLEDSAVYLCASRRDPGTTPLHFGNGTRLTVT.

About this clonotype itself: The junction departs from the called germline gene at one end, perhaps through a read error. This rearrangement joins TRBV6-5 to TRBJ2-5; tentatively, D is TRBD1 (6 bases). Germline V gene lookup returns CDR1 MNHEY and CDR2 SVGAGI. CDR3 length: 14 residues. DNA for the CDR3: TGTTCCAGCAGTGATAACGGGACCGAGGGGGCCCAGTACTTC. Translation gives CSSSDNGTEGAQYF.

This clonotype has more than one count but fewer than ten. A read error is possible here, since a much larger clone lies one base away. The chain joins TRBV11-2 to TRBJ2-4; no clear D gene. This CDR3 has 13 amino acids. The germline gives CDR1 SGHAT, CDR2 FQNNGV. The CDR3 DNA follows: TGTGCCAACAGCTTATCAGGTGGGGACATTCAGTACTTC. Encoded protein: CANSLSGGDIQYF. Full variable domain (remainder filled in from reference TRBV11-2 and TRBJ2-4): EAGVAQSPRYKIIEKRQSVAFWCNPISGHATLYWYQQILGQGPKLLIQFQNNGVVDDSQLPKDRFSAERLKGVDSTLKIQPAKLEDSAVYLCANSLSGGDIQYFGAGTRLSVL.

Regarding this clonotype: One junction end does not reproduce the germline sequence, and a read error may be involved. The rearrangement uses TRBV4-2 and TRBJ1-6; no clear D gene. Germline CDR1 is LGHNA and CDR2 is YNFKEQ. The CDR3 length is 15 residues. The CDR3 is CTSSRAAREGSPLHF. The CDR3 DNA reads TGTACCAGCAGCAGAGCCGCGAGGGAAGGATCACCCCTCCACTTT.

This clonotype appeared a few times. This chain links TRBV7-3 with TRBJ2-1, with 7 bases matching TRBD2. The germline CDR1 and CDR2 sequences are SGHTA and FQGTGA. Trimming removed 5 bases from V and 4 bases from J; junction bases left unmatched: 8. This CDR3 has 15 amino acids. CDR3 DNA: TGTGCCAGCAGCCGGAATGGGGACTATTACAATGAGCAGTTCTTC. It is translated as CASSRNGDYYNEQFF.

A remark on this clonotype: At one of its ends the junction is not consistent with the germline gene, which may arise from a read error. This chain links TRBV20-1 with TRBJ1-4; D possibly corresponds to TRBD1 (6 bases). This CDR3 spans 12 amino acids. The germline V gene encodes CDR1 DFQATT and CDR2 SNEGSKA (reference sequence). In nucleotides, the CDR3 is TGCAGTGCAGGACAGTTCAATGAAAAACTGTTATTT. Translating gives CSAGQFNEKLLF.

This clonotype was counted a single time. Sequence at one end of the junction differs from germline and may be a read error. The chain employs TRBV7-9 and TRBJ1-1; D is unresolved. The germline V gene encodes CDR1 SEHNR and CDR2 FQNEAQ (reference sequence). The CDR3 is 15 amino acids. CDR3 DNA sequence: TGTACCAGTAGCCCCCTATCTTCAGTGGACACTGAAGCTTTCTTT. It is translated as CTSSPLSSVDTEAFF.

The chain recombines TRBV4-2 with TRBJ2-2; 7 bases align to TRBD2. CDR1 and CDR2 from the germline V gene are LGHNA and YNFKEQ. The CDR3 is made up of 16 amino acids. With 4 bases clipped from V and 8 bases from J, the junction kept 13 bases outside the gene matches. CDR3 DNA sequence: TGTGCCAGCAGCCGATCCCTAGCGGAGGCACGAGGGGAGCTGTTTTTT. Its protein product is CASSRSLAEARGELFF.

This clonotype was detected a few times. The rearrangement uses TRBV29-1 and TRBJ1-4; 8 nucleotides align to TRBD1. Germline values: CDR1 SQVTM, CDR2 ANQGSEA. CDR3 length: 18 residues. With V trimmed by 7 bases and J by 4 bases, 20 bases remained unmatched. The CDR3: CSEPTPSGQGAVNEKLFF. The CDR3 nucleotides are TGCAGCGAACCAACTCCCTCCGGGCAGGGGGCGGTTAATGAAAAACTGTTTTTT.

V is TRBV20-1 and J is TRBJ2-7; a weak D match, TRBD1 (5 bases). This CDR3 has 15 residues. Germline V gene data show CDR1 as DFQATT and CDR2 as SNEGSKA (reference sequence). The V end lost 4 bases, the J end lost 0 bases, and 16 bases lay between the germline ends. The CDR3 here is CSANRAADSSYEQYF. Here the CDR3 DNA reads TGCAGTGCTAATAGGGCTGCAGACAGCTCCTACGAGCAGTACTTC.

V usage is TRBV20-1 and J usage is TRBJ2-1, with a possible D match to TRBD2 (5 bases). Germline CDR1 reads DFQATT; CDR2 reads SNEGSKA (reference sequence). CDR3 length: 13 residues. CDR3: CSTRDQSRNEQFF. The CDR3, as DNA: TGCAGCACTAGAGATCAATCCCGCAATGAGCAGTTCTTC.

This clonotype was found many times. The chain carries TRBV12-3 or TRBV12-4 and TRBJ2-1; TRBD2 matches 11 bases. The CDR3 sequence is 16 residues long. The V and J ends lost 5 bases and 5 bases, in that order; junction bases with no gene match: 8. CDR3 sequence reads: CASSERLAGLDNEQFF. The CDR3 DNA sequence: TGTGCCAGCAGTGAGAGACTAGCGGGGCTTGACAATGAGCAGTTCTTC.

The chain combines TRBV7-8 with TRBJ2-7; possible D gene TRBD2, 6 bases. Trimming took off 5 bases at V and 1 base at J, with 9 bases between the two ends. CDR3 length: 13 amino acids. Germline V CDR1 and CDR2: SGHVS, FQNEAQ. CDR3 nucleotides: TGTGCCAGCAGCCTGGGACTTTCCTACGAGCAGTACTTC. It encodes CASSLGLSYEQYF.

The chain employs TRBV29-1 and TRBJ1-2; D gene unclear. CDR1 SQVTM and CDR2 ANQGSEA come from the germline V gene. The CDR3 has 13 residues. V lost 0 bases and J lost 4, with 9 bases in between. The CDR3 is CSVEDGRGYGYTF. CDR3 coding DNA: TGCAGCGTTGAAGATGGTCGGGGCTATGGCTACACCTTC.

Regarding this clonotype: Given a much more abundant clone one base away, this may be a read error. The chain joins TRBV4-1 to TRBJ1-5, with D tentatively TRBD1 (5 bases). CDR1 and CDR2 (germline): MGHRA, YSYEKL. The CDR3 has 15 residues. The CDR3 spells CASNQEWQGAQPQHF. CDR3 sequence (DNA): TGCGCCAGCAACCAAGAGTGGCAGGGAGCCCAGCCCCAGCATTTT.

This clonotype was seen a single time. One base away lies a much larger clone, so this may be a sequencing read error. The rearrangement joins TRBV20-1 to TRBJ1-4; weak D call: TRBD1 (5 bases). Germline V CDR1 and CDR2: DFQATT, SNEGSKA (reference sequence). The CDR3 consists of 14 residues. The ends were cut back, 6 bases at V and 8 bases at J, with 19 bases in the middle. CDR3 sequence reads: CSATTRGFREKLFF. The CDR3 DNA is TGCAGTGCGACCACACGGGGCTTTAGGGAAAAACTGTTTTTT.

Regarding this clonotype: One junction end does not reproduce the germline sequence, and a read error may be involved. The chain couples TRBV12-3 or TRBV12-4 to TRBJ2-5; 8 bases fit TRBD1. The CDR3 runs 13 residues. The CDR3 loop is CVSSYPGGWTQYF. CDR3 bases: TGTGTCAGCAGTTACCCAGGGGGCTGGACCCAGTACTTC.

The chain links TRBV11-2 to TRBJ1-2; D gene uncertain. Trimming cost V 5 bases and J 9 bases, with 16 bases left between them. This CDR3 spans 13 amino acids. Germline CDR1 and CDR2: SGHAT and FQNNGV. CDR3 nucleotide sequence: TGTGCCAGCAGCGCCGGCGTGGCGCCATGCTACACCTTC. It translates to CASSAGVAPCYTF.

This clonotype appeared a few times. A much larger clone differs from this one at a single base, so this may be a read error. This sequence joins TRBV11-3 and TRBJ2-2, with a possible D match to TRBD1 (5 bases). V was cut by 1 base and J by 6 bases, with 18 bases left in between. CDR1 is SGHNT, CDR2 YENEEA, per germline. This CDR3 spans 17 amino acids. Written as DNA, the CDR3 is TGTGCCAGCAGCTTAGGGGTGACAGCGTACCGCCCCGGGGAGCTGTTTTTT. Translation gives CASSLGVTAYRPGELFF.

A word on this clonotype: This may be a read error: a much more frequent sequence differs by one nucleotide. The chain couples TRBV20-1 to TRBJ2-2; 10 nucleotides line up with TRBD2. CDR1 is DFQATT, CDR2 SNEGSKA, per germline (reference sequence). The CDR3 sequence is 15 residues long. Here the CDR3 DNA reads TGCAGTGCTAGTGAGAGCGGGAGGGTCGGCGGGGAGCTGTTGTTT. The encoded protein is CSASESGRVGGELLF.

This chain uses TRBV6-2 or TRBV6-3 with TRBJ2-2; 11 bases match TRBD2. Germline lookup yields CDR1 MNHEY and CDR2 SVGEGT. Trimming at V came to 3 bases and at J to 2 bases, leaving 5 bases not matched to a gene. This CDR3 is built from 17 residues. This CDR3 reads CASSYQLAGVNTGELFF. DNA for the CDR3: TGTGCCAGCAGTTATCAACTAGCGGGAGTAAACACCGGGGAGCTGTTTTTT.

As concerns this clonotype: With a much larger clone just one base away, this may be a read error. This rearrangement joins TRBV11-3 to TRBJ1-6; D unresolved. The V gene's germline CDR1 is SGHNT and CDR2 YENEEA. The CDR3 has 14 amino acids. The CDR3 spells CARSFVAGNSPLHF. The CDR3 bases are TGTGCCAGGAGCTTTGTGGCCGGTAATTCACCCCTCCACTTT. The whole variable domain, remainder taken from reference TRBV11-3 and TRBJ1-6, is EAGVVQSPRYKIIEKKQPVAFWCNPISGHNTLYWYLQNLGQGPELLIRYENEEAVDDSQLPKDRFSAERLKGVDSTLKIQPAELGDSAVYLCARSFVAGNSPLHFGNGTRLTVT.

This chain uses TRBV29-1 with TRBJ2-7; 12 bases are a match to TRBD2. The CDR3 is 13 amino acids. The J segment lost 3 bases and the V segment lost 7 bases, leaving 4 bases of the junction unmatched. CDR1 and CDR2 (germline): SQVTM, ANQGSEA. DNA of the CDR3: TGCAGCGGATTGACTAGCGGGGGCTACGAGCAGTACTTC. It specifies CSGLTSGGYEQYF.

This clonotype was observed a few times. This chain connects TRBV28 to TRBJ1-1; 9 nucleotides align to TRBD1. The CDR3 covers 14 residues. V lost 3 bases to trimming and J lost 5 bases; unmatched junction nucleotides: 4. Looked up from germline, CDR1 is MDHEN and CDR2 is SYDVKM. CDR3 in amino acids: CASSFWGQGTEAFF. The CDR3, as DNA: TGTGCCAGCAGTTTCTGGGGACAGGGAACTGAAGCTTTCTTT.

The rearrangement links TRBV6-5 to TRBJ1-2, with 7 positions matching TRBD1. The V gene end was trimmed by 0 bases and the J gene end by 4 bases; junction bases not matched to a gene: 17. The CDR3 consists of 19 residues. CDR1 is MNHEY and CDR2 is SVGAGI in the germline V gene. As DNA, the CDR3 is TGTGCCAGCAGTTACTCGTACCACTTTCCGGGACAGACTCCCTATGGCTACACCTTC. This translates into CASSYSYHFPGQTPYGYTF.

Note on this clonotype: A much larger clone differs by one base, so this may be a read error. The chain couples TRBV6-5 to TRBJ1-1; D unresolved. This CDR3 region has 13 residues. CDR1 is MNHEY and CDR2 is SVGAGI in the germline V gene. Trimming stripped 5 bases from V and 4 bases from J, with 11 bases between. CDR3 coding DNA: TGTGCCAGCAGTCGAAGGATGAGCACTGAAGCTTTCTTT. This codes for CASSRRMSTEAFF.